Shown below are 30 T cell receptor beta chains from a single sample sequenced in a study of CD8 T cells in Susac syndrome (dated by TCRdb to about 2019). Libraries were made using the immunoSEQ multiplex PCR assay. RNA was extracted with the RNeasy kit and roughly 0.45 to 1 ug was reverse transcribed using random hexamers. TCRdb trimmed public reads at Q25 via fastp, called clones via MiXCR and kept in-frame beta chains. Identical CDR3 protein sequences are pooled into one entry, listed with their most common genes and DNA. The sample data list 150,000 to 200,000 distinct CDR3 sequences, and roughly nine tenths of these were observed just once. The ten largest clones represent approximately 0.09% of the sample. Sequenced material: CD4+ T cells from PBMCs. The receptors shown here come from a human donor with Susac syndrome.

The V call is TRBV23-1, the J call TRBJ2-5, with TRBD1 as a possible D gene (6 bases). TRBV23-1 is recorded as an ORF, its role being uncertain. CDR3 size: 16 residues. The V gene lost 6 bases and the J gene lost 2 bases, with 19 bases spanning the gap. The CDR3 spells CASRDRTTVFQETQYF. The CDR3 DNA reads TGCGCCAGCAGGGACAGAACCACCGTTTTTCAAGAGACCCAGTACTTC.

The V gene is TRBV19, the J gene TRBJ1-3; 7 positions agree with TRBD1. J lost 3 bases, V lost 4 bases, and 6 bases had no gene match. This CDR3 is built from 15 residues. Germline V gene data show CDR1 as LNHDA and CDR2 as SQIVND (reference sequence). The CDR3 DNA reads TGTGCCAGTAGTAACGGCAGGGGGAGTGGAAACACCATATATTTT. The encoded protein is CASSNGRGSGNTIYF.

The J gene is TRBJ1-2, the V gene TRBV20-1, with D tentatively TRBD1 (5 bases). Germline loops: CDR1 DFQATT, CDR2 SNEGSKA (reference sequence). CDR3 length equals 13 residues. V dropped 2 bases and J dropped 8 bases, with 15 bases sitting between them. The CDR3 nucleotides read TGCAGTGCTAGAAAACAGGTTCGTGGAGGCTACACCTTC. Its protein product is CSARKQVRGGYTF.

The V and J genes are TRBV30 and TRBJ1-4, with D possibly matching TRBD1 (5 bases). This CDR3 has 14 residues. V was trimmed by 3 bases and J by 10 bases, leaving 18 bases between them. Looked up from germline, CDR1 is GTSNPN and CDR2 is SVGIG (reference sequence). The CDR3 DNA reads TGTGCCTGGAGCTTTGGGACGGCGGATGGAAAACTGTTTTTT. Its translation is CAWSFGTADGKLFF.

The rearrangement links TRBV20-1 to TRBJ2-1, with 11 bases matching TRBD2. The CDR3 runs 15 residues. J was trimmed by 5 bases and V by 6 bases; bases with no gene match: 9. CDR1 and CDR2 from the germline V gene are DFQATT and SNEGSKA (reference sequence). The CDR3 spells CSAKTWGLADNEQFF. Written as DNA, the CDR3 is TGCAGTGCCAAGACATGGGGACTAGCGGACAATGAGCAGTTCTTC.

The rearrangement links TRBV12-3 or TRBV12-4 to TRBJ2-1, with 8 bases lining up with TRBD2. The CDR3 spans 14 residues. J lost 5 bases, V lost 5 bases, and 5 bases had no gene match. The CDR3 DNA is TGTGCCAGCAGTACCGGGGGGGCAAACAATGAGCAGTTCTTC. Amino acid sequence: CASSTGGANNEQFF.

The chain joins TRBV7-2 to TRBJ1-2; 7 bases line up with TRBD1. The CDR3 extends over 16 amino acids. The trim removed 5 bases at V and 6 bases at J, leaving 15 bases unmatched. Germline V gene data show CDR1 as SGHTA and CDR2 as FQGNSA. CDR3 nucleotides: TGTGCCAGCAGCCCGGGCCTAGGGGGCAAGTACAATGGCTACACCTTC. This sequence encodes CASSPGLGGKYNGYTF.

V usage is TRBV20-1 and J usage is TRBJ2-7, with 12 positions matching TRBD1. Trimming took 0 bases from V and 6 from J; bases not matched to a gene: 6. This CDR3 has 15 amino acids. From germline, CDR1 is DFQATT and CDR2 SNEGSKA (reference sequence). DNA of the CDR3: TGCAGTGCTAGAGACGGGGGACAGGGGGCGCGCGAGCAGTACTTC. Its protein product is CSARDGGQGAREQYF.

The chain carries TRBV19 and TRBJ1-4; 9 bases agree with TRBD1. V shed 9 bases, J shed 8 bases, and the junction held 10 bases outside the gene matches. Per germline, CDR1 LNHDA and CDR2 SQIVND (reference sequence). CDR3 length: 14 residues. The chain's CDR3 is CASVEGQGYEKLFF. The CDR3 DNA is TGTGCCAGCGTGGAGGGACAGGGATACGAAAAACTGTTTTTT.

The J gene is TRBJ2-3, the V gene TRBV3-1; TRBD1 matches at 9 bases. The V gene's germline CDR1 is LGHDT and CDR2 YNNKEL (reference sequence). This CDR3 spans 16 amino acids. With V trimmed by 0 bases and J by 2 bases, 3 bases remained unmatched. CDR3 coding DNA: TGTGCCAGCAGCCAAGAGGGGACAGGGATCACAGATACGCAGTATTTT. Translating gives CASSQEGTGITDTQYF.

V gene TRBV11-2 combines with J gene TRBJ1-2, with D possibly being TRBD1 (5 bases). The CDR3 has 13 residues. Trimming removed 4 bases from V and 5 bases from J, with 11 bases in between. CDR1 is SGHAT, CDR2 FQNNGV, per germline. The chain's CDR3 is CASSSGTQYGYTF. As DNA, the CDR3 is TGTGCCAGCAGCTCCGGGACGCAATATGGCTACACCTTC.

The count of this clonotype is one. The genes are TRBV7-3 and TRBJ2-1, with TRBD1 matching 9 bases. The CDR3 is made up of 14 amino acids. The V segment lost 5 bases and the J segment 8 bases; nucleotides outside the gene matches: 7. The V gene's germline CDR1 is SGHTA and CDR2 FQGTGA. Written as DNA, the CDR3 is TGTGCCAGCAGCCAGGGACAGGGAATCGATGAGCAGTTCTTC. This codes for CASSQGQGIDEQFF.

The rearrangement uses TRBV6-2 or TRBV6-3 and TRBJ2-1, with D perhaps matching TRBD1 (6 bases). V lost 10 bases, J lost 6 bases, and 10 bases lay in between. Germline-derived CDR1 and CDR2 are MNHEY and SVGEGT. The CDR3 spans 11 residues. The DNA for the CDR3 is TGTGCCACCAACAGGGTCAATGAGCAGTTCTTC. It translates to CATNRVNEQFF.

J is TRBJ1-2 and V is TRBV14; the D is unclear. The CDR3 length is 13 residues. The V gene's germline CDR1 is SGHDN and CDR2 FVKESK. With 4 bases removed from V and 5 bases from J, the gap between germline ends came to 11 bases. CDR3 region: CASSRDRQYGYTF. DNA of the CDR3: TGTGCCAGCAGCCGAGATCGGCAGTATGGCTACACCTTC.

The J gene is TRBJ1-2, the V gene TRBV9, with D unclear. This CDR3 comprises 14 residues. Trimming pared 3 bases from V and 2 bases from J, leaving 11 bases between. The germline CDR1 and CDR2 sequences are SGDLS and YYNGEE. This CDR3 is CASSALTGNYGYTF. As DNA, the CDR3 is TGTGCCAGCAGCGCCCTGACGGGAAACTATGGCTACACCTTC.

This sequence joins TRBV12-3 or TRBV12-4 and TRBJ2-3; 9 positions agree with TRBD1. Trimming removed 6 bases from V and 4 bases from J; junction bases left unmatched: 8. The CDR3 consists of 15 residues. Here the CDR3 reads CASRAGTGRADTQYF. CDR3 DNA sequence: TGTGCCAGCAGAGCCGGGACAGGGCGGGCAGATACGCAGTATTTT.

Written as DNA, the CDR3 is TGTGCCAGCAGGCGGGCAGGGGTTAGGGAAAAACTGTTTTTT. This gives the protein CASRRAGVREKLFF. The chain joins TRBV25-1 to TRBJ1-4; the D gene is possibly TRBD1 (6 bases). The germline CDR1 and CDR2 sequences are MGHDK and SYGVNS. The CDR3 is made up of 14 amino acids. The V end lost 6 bases, the J end lost 8 bases, and 16 bases lay between the germline ends.

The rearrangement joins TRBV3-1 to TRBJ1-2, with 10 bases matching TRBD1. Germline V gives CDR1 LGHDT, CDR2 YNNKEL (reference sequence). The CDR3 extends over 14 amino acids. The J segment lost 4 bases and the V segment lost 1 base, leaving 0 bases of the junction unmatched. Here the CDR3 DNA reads TGTGCCAGCAGCCAAGGGACAGGGGGCTATGGCTACACCTTC. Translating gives CASSQGTGGYGYTF.

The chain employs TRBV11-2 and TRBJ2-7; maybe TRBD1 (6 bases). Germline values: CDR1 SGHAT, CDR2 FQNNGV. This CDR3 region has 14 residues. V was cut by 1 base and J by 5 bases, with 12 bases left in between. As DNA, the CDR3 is TGTGCCAGCAGCTTAGTTTGGGGGCCCCACGAGCAGTACTTC. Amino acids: CASSLVWGPHEQYF.

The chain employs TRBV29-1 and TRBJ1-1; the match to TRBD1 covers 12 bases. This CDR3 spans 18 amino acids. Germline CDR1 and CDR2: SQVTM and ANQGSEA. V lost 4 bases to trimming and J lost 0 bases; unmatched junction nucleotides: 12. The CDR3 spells CSVGSRDRGLRMNTEAFF. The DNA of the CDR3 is TGCAGCGTTGGGTCCCGGGACAGGGGGCTGAGAATGAACACTGAAGCTTTCTTT.

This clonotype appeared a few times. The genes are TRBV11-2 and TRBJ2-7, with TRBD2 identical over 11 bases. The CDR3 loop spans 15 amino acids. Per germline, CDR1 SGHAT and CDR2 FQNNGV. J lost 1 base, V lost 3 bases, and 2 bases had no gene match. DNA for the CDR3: TGTGCCAGCAGCTTCACTAGCGGGGGTTCCTACGAGCAGTACTTC. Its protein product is CASSFTSGGSYEQYF.

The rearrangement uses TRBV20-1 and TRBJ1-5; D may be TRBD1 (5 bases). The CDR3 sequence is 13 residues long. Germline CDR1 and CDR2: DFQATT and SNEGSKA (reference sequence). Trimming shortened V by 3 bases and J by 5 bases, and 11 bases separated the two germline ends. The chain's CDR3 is CSASGEGDQPQHF. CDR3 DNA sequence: TGCAGTGCTAGTGGTGAAGGGGATCAGCCCCAGCATTTT.

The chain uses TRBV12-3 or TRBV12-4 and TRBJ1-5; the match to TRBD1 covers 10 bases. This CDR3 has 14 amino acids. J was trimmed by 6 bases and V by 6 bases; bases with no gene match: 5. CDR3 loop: CASRPGQGIQPQHF. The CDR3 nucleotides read TGTGCCAGCAGGCCGGGACAGGGGATTCAGCCCCAGCATTTT.

CDR3 sequence: CASSLEGTSTETQYF. CDR3 bases: TGTGCCAGCAGCTTAGAAGGGACTAGTACAGAGACCCAGTACTTC. The chain is built from TRBV7-9 and TRBJ2-5, with 8 positions matching TRBD2. CDR1 is SEHNR and CDR2 is FQNEAQ in the germline V gene (reference sequence). The CDR3 covers 15 residues. The junction had 5 bases not matched to a gene; V was cut back by 1 base and J by 4 bases.

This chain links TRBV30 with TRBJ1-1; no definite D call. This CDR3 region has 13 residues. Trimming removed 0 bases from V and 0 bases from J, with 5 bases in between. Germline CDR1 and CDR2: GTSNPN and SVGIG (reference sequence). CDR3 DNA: TGTGCCTGGAGTGTATATTTGAACACTGAAGCTTTCTTT. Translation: CAWSVYLNTEAFF. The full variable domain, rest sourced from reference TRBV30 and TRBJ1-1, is SQTIHQWPATLVQPVGSPLSLECTVEGTSNPNLYWYRQAAGRGLQLLFYSVGIGQISSEVPQNLSASRPQDRQFILSSKKLLLSDSGFYLCAWSVYLNTEAFFGQGTRLTVV.

CDR3 amino acids: CSARESTEKLFF. CDR3 sequence (DNA): TGCAGTGCTAGAGAGTCCACCGAAAAACTGTTTTTT. This chain connects TRBV20-1 to TRBJ1-4; D gene uncertain. Trimming shortened V by 0 bases and J by 8 bases, and 7 bases separated the two germline ends. Germline lookup yields CDR1 DFQATT and CDR2 SNEGSKA (reference sequence). There are 12 residues in the CDR3.

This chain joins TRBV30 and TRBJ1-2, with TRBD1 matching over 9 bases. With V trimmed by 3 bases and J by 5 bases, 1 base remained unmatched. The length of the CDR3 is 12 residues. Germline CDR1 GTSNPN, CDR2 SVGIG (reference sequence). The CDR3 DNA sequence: TGTGCCTGGAGACAGGGGGCATATGGCTACACCTTC. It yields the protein CAWRQGAYGYTF. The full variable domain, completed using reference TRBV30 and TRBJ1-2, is SQTIHQWPATLVQPVGSPLSLECTVEGTSNPNLYWYRQAAGRGLQLLFYSVGIGQISSEVPQNLSASRPQDRQFILSSKKLLLSDSGFYLCAWRQGAYGYTFGSGTRLTVV.

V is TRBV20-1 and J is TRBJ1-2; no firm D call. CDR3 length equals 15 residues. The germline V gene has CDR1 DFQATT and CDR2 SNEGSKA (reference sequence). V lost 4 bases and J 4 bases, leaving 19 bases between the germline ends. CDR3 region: CSAKRSPFPVYGYTF. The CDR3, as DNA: TGCAGTGCTAAACGATCGCCCTTCCCAGTCTATGGCTACACCTTC.

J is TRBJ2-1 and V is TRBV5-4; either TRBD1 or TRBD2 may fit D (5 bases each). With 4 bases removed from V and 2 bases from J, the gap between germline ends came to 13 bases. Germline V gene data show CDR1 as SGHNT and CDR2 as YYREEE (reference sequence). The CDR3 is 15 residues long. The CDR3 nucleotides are TGTGCCAGCAGCGGATCGGGACGCACCTACAATGAGCAGTTCTTC. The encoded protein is CASSGSGRTYNEQFF.

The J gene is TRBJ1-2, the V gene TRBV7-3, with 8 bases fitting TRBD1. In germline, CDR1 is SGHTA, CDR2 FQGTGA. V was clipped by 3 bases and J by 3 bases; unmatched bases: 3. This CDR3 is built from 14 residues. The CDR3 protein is CASSFGQGDYGYTF. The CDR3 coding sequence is TGTGCCAGCAGCTTCGGACAGGGTGACTATGGCTACACCTTC.